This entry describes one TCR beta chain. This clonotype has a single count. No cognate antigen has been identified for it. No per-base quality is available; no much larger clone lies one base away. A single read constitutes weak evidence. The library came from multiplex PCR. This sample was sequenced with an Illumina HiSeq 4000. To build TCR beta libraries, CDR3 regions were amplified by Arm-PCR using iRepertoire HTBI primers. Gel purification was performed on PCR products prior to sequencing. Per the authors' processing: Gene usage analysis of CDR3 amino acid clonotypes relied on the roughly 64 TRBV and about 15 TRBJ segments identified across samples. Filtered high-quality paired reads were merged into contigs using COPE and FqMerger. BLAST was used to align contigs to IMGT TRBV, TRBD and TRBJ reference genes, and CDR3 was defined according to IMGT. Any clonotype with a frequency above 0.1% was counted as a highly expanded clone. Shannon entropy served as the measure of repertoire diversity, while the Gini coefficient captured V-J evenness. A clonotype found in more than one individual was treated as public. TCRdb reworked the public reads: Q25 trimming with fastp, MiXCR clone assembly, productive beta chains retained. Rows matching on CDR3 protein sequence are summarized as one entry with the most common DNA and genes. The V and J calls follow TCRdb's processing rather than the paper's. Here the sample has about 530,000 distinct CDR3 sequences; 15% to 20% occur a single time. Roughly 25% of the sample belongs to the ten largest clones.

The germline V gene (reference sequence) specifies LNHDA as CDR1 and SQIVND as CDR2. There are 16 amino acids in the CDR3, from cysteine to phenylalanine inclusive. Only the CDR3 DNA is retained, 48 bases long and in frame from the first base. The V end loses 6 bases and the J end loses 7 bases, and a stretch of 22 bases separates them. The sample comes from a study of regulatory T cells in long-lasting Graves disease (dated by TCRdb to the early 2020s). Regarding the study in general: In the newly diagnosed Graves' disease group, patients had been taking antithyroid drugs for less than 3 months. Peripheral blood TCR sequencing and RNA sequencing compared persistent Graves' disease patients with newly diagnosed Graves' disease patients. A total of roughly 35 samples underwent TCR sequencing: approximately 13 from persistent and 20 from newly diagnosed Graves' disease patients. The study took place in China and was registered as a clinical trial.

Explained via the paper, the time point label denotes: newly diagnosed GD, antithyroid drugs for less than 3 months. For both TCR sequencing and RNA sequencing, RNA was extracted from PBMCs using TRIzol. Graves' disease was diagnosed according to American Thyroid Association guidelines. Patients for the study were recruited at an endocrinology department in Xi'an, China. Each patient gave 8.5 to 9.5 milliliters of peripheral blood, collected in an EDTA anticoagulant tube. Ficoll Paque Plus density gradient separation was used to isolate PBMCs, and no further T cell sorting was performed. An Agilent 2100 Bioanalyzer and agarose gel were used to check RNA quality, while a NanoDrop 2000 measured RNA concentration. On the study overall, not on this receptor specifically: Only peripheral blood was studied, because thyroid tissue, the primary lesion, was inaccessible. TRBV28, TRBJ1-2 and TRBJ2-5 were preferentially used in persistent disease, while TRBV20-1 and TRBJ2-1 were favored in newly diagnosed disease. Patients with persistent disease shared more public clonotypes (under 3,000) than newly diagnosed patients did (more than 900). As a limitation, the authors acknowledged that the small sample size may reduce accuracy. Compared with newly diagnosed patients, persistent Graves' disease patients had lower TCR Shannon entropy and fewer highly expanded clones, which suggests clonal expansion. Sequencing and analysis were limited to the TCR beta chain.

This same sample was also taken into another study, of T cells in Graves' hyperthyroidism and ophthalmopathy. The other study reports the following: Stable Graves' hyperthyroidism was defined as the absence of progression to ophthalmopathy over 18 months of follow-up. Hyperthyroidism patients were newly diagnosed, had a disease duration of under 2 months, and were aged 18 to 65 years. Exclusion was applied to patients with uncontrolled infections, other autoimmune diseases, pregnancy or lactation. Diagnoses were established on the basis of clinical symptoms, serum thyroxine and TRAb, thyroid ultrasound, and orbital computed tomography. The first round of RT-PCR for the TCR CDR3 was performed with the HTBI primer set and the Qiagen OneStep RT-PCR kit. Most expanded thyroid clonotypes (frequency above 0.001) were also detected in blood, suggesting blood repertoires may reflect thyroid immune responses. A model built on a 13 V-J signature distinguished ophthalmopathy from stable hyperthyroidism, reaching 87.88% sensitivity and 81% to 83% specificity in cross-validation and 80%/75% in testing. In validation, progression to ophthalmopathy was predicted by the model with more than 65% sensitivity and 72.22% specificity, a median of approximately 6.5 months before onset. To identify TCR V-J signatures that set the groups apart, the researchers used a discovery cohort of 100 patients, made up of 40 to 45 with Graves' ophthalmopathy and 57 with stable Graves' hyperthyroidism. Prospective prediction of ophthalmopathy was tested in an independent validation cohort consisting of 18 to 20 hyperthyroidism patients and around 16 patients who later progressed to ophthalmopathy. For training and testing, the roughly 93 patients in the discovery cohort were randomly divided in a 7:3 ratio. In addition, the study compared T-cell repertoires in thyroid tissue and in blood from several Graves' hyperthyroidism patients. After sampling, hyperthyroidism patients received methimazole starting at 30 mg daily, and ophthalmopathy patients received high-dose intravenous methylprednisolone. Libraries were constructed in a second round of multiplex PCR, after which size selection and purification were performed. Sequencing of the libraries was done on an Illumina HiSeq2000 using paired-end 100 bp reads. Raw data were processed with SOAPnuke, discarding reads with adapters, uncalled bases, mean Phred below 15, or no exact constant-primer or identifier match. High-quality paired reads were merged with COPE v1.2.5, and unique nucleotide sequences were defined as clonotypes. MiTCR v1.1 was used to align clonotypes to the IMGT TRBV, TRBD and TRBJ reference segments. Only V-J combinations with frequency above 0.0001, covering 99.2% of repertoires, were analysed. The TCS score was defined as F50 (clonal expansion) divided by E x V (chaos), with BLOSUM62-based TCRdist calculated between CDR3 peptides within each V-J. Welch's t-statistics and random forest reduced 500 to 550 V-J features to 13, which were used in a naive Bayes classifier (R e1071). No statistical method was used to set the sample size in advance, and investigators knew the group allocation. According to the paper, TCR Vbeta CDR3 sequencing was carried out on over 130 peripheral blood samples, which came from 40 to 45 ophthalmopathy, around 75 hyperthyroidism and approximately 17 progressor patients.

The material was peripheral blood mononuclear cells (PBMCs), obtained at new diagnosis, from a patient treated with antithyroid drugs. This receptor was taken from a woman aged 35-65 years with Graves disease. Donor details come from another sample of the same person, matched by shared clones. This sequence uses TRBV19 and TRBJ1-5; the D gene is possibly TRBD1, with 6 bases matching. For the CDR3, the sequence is CASRTTARGKEQPQHF. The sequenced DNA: TGTGCCAGTAGAACCACAGCAAGGGGGAAAGAACAGCCCCAGCATTTT. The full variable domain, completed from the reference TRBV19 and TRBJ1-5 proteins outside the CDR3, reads DGGITQSPKYLFRKEGQNVTLSCEQNLNHDAMYWYRQDPGQGLRLIYYSQIVNDFQKGDIAEGYSVSREKKESFPLTVTSAQKNPTAFYLCASRTTARGKEQPQHFGDGTRLSIL.